A selection of T cell receptor beta chains follows, all from one sample in a study of cytomegalovirus exposure and HLA in healthy donors. Assay used: immunoSEQ multiplex PCR; TCRdb lists only in-frame clones, some missing. Found here are 150,000 to 200,000 clones, 79% of them singletons; the top ten hold about 4.6%. Sequenced sample: PBMCs. These receptors were obtained from a woman younger than 45 in good health and CMV-seropositive. The CDR3 runs from the conserved cysteine through the conserved F or W. A D gene is named only where the DNA matches it firmly. Size is omitted from some rows. Given values are once, few, many or a class for expanded clones.

V gene: TRBV9; clone size: once; J gene: TRBJ2-1; D gene: TRBD2; CDR3 DNA: TGTGCCAGCACCCCCGGGGGGGGCATATCCTACAATGAGCAGTTCTTC; CDR3 protein: CASTPGGGISYNEQFF
V gene: TRBV20-1; clone size: -; J gene: TRBJ2-1; D gene: -; CDR3 DNA: TGCAGTGCCAGGGGCCTGATGGGGGAGTTCTTC; CDR3 protein: CSARGLMGEFF
V gene: TRBV2; clone size: -; J gene: TRBJ2-3; D gene: TRBD2; CDR3 DNA: TGTGCCAGCAGTGAATACGGGGGGGTTAGCACAGATACGCAGTATTTT; CDR3 protein: CASSEYGGVSTDTQYF
V gene: TRBV5-1; clone size: -; J gene: TRBJ2-1; D gene: -; CDR3 DNA: TGCGCCAGCAGCTTGGACGGGGGAGGTGACAATGAGCAGTTCTTC; CDR3 protein: CASSLDGGGDNEQFF
V gene: TRBV12-1; clone size: few; J gene: TRBJ2-7; D gene: -; CDR3 DNA: TGTGCCAGCAGCTGGAACAGGGGGAGCTCCTACGAGCAGTACTTC; CDR3 protein: CASSWNRGSSYEQYF
V gene: TRBV27; clone size: -; J gene: TRBJ2-7; D gene: TRBD1; CDR3 DNA: TGTGCCAGCAGTTCGACTTGGGACAGGAGCTCCTACGAGCAGTACTTC; CDR3 protein: CASSSTWDRSSYEQYF
V gene: TRBV2; clone size: -; J gene: TRBJ2-2; D gene: -; CDR3 DNA: TGTGCCAGCAGTGACCAGGGTTCCCCGAACACCGGGGAGCTGTTTTTT; CDR3 protein: CASSDQGSPNTGELFF
V gene: TRBV5-5; clone size: -; J gene: TRBJ2-5; D gene: TRBD2; CDR3 DNA: TGTGCCAGCAGCTTTCGACTAGCGGAACTCCAAGAGACCCAGTACTTC; CDR3 protein: CASSFRLAELQETQYF
V gene: TRBV4-1; clone size: -; J gene: TRBJ2-7; D gene: -; CDR3 DNA: TGCGCCAGCAGCCACAACGACAGGACCTACGAGCAGTACTTC; CDR3 protein: CASSHNDRTYEQYF
V gene: TRBV29-1; clone size: -; J gene: TRBJ1-1; D gene: TRBD1; CDR3 DNA: TGCAGCGTCCAGACAGGGGGAAACACTGAAGCTTTCTTT; CDR3 protein: CSVQTGGNTEAFF
V gene: TRBV7-9; clone size: -; J gene: TRBJ2-1; D gene: -; CDR3 DNA: TGTGCCAGCATTCTACCCAACAATGAGCAGTTCTTC; CDR3 protein: CASILPNNEQFF
V gene: TRBV2; clone size: -; J gene: TRBJ2-1; D gene: -; CDR3 DNA: TGTGCCAGCACCCCGAGTCAGGGGCAAATCGGTGAGCAGTTCTTC; CDR3 protein: CASTPSQGQIGEQFF
V gene: TRBV7-8; clone size: -; J gene: TRBJ2-7; D gene: TRBD2; CDR3 DNA: TGTGCCAGCAGCTTAGTACTAGCGGGGAGCTACGAGCAGTACTTC; CDR3 protein: CASSLVLAGSYEQYF
V gene: TRBV12-5; clone size: -; J gene: TRBJ2-2; D gene: TRBD2; CDR3 DNA: TGTGCTAGTGGTTTGGTATCGTCGTTGTCTAGCGGGGGGCCGGGGACCGGGGAGCTGTTTTTT; CDR3 protein: CASGLVSSLSSGGPGTGELFF